Detailed here is one T cell receptor beta chain. Its target is unknown. Unique molecular identifiers tagged individual cDNA molecules. TCRdb recomputed calls from the 5' RACE reads with MiXCR, one row per CDR3 protein. The sample holds about 58,000 distinct CDR3 sequences; roughly 8% are singletons and the top ten take roughly 3.5%. This specimen comes from a study of early T cells in non-severe SARS-CoV-2 infection. Looking at the study overall: RNA in bulk from unsorted whole blood was sequenced, and chains were unpaired. Study-wide results and limits: Anti-spike CD8 responses were favored in VDJdb matching, and private and CD4 specificities were missed.

The CDR3 extends over 13 amino acids. The chain recombines TRBV12-3 or TRBV12-4 with TRBJ2-1; either TRBD1 or TRBD2 may fit D (5 bases each). This TCR was sampled from an adult who was a healthcare worker with PCR-confirmed SARS-CoV-2 infection or an uninfected control (not recorded which). The sequenced sample consisted of whole blood. In DNA form, the CDR3 reads TGTGCTATTGACGAGGGGTCTTACAATGAGCAGTTCTTC. Translation gives CAIDEGSYNEQFF.